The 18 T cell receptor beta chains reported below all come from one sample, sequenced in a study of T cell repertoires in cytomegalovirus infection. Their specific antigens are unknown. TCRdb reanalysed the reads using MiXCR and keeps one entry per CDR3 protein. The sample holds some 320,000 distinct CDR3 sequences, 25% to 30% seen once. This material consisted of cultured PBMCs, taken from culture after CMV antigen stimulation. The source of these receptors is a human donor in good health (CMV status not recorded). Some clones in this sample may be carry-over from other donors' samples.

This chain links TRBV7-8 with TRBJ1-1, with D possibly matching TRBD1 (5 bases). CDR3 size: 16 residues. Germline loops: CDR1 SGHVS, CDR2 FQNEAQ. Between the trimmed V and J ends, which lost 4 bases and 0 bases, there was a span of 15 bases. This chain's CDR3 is CASSSQVGGVNTEAFF. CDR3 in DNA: TGTGCCAGCAGCTCCCAAGTGGGGGGAGTGAACACTGAAGCTTTCTTT.

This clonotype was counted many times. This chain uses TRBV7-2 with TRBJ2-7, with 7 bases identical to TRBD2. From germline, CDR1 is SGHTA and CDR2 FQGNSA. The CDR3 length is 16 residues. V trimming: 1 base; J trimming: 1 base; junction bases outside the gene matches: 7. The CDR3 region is CASSLGSSGVSYEQYF. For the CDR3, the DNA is TGTGCCAGCAGCTTAGGCTCTAGCGGAGTTTCCTACGAGCAGTACTTC.

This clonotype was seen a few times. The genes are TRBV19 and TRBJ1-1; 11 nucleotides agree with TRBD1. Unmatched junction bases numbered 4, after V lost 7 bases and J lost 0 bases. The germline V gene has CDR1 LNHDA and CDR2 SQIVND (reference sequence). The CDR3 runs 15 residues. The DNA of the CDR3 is TGTGCCAGTACCTGGGACAGGGGGATGAACACTGAAGCTTTCTTT. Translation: CASTWDRGMNTEAFF. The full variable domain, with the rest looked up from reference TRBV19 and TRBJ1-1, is DGGITQSPKYLFRKEGQNVTLSCEQNLNHDAMYWYRQDPGQGLRLIYYSQIVNDFQKGDIAEGYSVSREKKESFPLTVTSAQKNPTAFYLCASTWDRGMNTEAFFGQGTRLTVV.

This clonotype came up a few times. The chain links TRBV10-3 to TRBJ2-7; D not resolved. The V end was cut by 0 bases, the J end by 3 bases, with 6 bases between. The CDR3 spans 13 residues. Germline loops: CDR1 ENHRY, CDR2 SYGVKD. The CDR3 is CAISESERYEQYF. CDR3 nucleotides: TGTGCCATCAGTGAGTCGGAGCGCTACGAGCAGTACTTC.

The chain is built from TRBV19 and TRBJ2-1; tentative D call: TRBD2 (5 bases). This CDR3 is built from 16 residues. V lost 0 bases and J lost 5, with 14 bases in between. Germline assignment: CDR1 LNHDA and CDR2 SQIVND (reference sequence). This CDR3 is CASSIDGVRGNNEQFF. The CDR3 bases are TGTGCCAGTAGTATAGACGGGGTGCGTGGCAACAATGAGCAGTTCTTC. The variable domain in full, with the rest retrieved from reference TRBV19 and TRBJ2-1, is DGGITQSPKYLFRKEGQNVTLSCEQNLNHDAMYWYRQDPGQGLRLIYYSQIVNDFQKGDIAEGYSVSREKKESFPLTVTSAQKNPTAFYLCASSIDGVRGNNEQFFGPGTRLTVL.

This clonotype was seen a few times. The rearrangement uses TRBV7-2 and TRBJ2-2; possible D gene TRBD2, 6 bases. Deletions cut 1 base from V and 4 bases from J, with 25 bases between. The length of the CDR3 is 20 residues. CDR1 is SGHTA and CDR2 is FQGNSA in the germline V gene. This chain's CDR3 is CASSLVLPIARGGGTGELFF. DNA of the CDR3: TGTGCCAGCAGCTTAGTGCTCCCTATAGCTCGGGGAGGCGGCACCGGGGAGCTGTTTTTT.

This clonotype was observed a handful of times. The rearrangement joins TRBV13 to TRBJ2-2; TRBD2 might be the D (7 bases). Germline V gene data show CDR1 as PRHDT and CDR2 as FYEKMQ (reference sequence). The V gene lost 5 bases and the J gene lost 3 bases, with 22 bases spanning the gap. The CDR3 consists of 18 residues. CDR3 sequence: CASSPLWGGLDYTGELFF. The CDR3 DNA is TGTGCCAGCAGCCCCCTTTGGGGGGGCCTAGATTACACCGGGGAGCTGTTTTTT.

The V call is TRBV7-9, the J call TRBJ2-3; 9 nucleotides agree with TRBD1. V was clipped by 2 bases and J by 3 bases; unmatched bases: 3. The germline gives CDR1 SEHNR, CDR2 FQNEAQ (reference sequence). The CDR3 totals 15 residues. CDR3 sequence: CASSLQGTGTDTQYF. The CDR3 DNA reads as TGTGCCAGCAGCTTACAAGGGACAGGGACAGATACGCAGTATTTT.

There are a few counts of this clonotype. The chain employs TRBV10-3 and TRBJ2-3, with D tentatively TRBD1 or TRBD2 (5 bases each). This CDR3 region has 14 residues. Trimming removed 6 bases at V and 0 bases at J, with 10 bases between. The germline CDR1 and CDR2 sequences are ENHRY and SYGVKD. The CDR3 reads CAIRGTASTDTQYF. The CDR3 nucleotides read TGTGCCATCAGGGGGACGGCTAGCACAGATACGCAGTATTTT.

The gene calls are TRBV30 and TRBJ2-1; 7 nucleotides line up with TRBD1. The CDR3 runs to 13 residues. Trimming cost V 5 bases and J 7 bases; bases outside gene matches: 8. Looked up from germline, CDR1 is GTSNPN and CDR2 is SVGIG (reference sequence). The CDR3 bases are TGTGCCTGGGTGACAGGGAATGGGAATGAGCAGTTCTTC. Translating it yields CAWVTGNGNEQFF.

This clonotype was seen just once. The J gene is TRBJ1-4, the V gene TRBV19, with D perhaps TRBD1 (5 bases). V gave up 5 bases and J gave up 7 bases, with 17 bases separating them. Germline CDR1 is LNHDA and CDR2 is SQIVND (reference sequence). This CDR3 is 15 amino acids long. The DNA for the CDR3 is TGTGCCAGTAGTCCTGCCGGGACTCTCACTGAAAAACTGTTTTTT. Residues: CASSPAGTLTEKLFF.

CDR3 nucleotide sequence: TGTGCCATCAGTGGTACAGAGCCGTCGGTTGGAAACACCATATATTTT. Translating gives CAISGTEPSVGNTIYF. The V and J genes are TRBV10-3 and TRBJ1-3; D is undetermined. Trimming cost V 4 bases and J 3 bases, with 16 bases left between them. This CDR3 region has 16 residues. The germline V gene encodes CDR1 ENHRY and CDR2 SYGVKD.

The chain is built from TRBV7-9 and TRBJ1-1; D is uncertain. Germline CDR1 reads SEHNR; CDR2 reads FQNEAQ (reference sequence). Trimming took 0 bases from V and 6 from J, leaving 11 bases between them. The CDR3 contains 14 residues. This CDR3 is CASSLAGGMAEAFF. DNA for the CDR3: TGTGCCAGCAGCTTAGCTGGAGGGATGGCTGAAGCTTTCTTT.

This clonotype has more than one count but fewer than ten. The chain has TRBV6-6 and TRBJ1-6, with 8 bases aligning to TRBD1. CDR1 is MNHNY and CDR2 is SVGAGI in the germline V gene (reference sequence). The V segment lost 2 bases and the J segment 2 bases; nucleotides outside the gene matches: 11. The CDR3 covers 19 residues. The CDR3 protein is CASSYEQGVSRTYNSPLHF. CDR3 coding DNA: TGTGCCAGCAGTTACGAACAGGGGGTGTCCAGGACCTATAATTCACCCCTCCACTTT.

The CDR3 coding sequence is TGTGCCAGCAGCGGACGCGCCCAAACCGGTGAGCAGTACTTC. Amino acid sequence: CASSGRAQTGEQYF. The chain recombines TRBV9 with TRBJ2-7; D gene uncertain. Trimming took 3 bases from V and 7 from J, leaving 17 bases between them. This CDR3 is built from 14 residues. Germline V gives CDR1 SGDLS, CDR2 YYNGEE.

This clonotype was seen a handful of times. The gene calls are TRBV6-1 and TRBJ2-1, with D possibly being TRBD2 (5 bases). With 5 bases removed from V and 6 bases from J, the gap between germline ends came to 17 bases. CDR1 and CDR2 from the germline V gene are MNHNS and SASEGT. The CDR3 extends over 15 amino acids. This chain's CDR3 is CASSRTRALGNEQFF. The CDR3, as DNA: TGTGCCAGCAGTCGTACTAGGGCCTTAGGCAATGAGCAGTTCTTC.

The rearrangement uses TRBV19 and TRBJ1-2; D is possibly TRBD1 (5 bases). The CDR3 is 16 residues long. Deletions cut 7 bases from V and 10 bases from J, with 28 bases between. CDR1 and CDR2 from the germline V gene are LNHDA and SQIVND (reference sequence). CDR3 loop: CASTDLGRGGTSDYTF. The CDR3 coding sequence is TGTGCCAGTACCGACCTTGGGCGCGGGGGGACCTCCGACTACACCTTC.

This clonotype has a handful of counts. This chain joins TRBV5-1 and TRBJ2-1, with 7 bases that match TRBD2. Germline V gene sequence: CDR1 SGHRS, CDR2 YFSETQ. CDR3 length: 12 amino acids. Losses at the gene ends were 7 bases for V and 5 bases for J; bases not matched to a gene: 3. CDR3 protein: CASRRGDNEQFF. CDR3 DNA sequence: TGCGCCAGCCGACGGGGGGACAATGAGCAGTTCTTC.